What follows are 24 T cell receptor beta chains derived from one specimen sequenced in a study of CD8 T cells in Susac syndrome. Random hexamers were used to reverse transcribe an amount of about 0.5 to 1 ug RNA. A single record per CDR3 protein comes from TCRdb applying MiXCR to the immunoSEQ multiplex PCR reads. The sample holds 110,000 or so distinct CDR3 sequences, roughly 95% seen once. Sequencing input: CD4+ T cells from PBMCs. The receptor set was obtained from a human donor in good health.

V is TRBV15 and J is TRBJ2-1; no clear D gene. V dropped 4 bases and J dropped 9 bases, with 13 bases sitting between them. The CDR3 is 13 amino acids. Germline CDR1 LNHNV, CDR2 YYDKDF (reference sequence). The CDR3 DNA reads as TGTGCCACCAGCACCGACATTTTCGGTGAGCAGTTCTTC. Amino acid sequence: CATSTDIFGEQFF.

The J gene is TRBJ2-7, the V gene TRBV3-1; D remains ambiguous. CDR1 LGHDT and CDR2 YNNKEL come from the germline V gene (reference sequence). This CDR3 region has 14 residues. The germline V and J ends were trimmed by 4 bases and 0 bases, with 10 bases remaining between them. The CDR3 reads CASSRTVYSYEQYF. In DNA, the CDR3 is TGTGCCAGCAGCCGGACGGTCTACTCCTACGAGCAGTACTTC.

The chain combines TRBV20-1 with TRBJ2-3; either TRBD1 or TRBD2 may supply D (6 bases each). V gave up 4 bases and J gave up 0 bases, with 14 bases separating them. Germline CDR1 is DFQATT and CDR2 is SNEGSKA (reference sequence). This CDR3 spans 15 amino acids. Here the CDR3 DNA reads TGCAGTGCTAAACAGGGTGGAGGGAGCACAGATACGCAGTATTTT. It specifies CSAKQGGGSTDTQYF.

This chain joins TRBV29-1 and TRBJ2-7, with D possibly being TRBD2 (5 bases). The CDR3 sequence is 17 residues long. The germline V gene encodes CDR1 SQVTM and CDR2 ANQGSEA. The CDR3 nucleotides are TGCGGACTGCTGATTCCTAGGTTGGCCGCAGGAGCCTACGAGCAGTACTTC. Protein sequence: CGLLIPRLAAGAYEQYF.

This clonotype came up once. J is TRBJ1-1 and V is TRBV19; D may be TRBD1 (5 bases). Trimming stripped 5 bases from V and 0 bases from J, with 10 bases between. The CDR3 runs to 14 residues. Germline-derived CDR1 and CDR2 are LNHDA and SQIVND (reference sequence). CDR3 protein: CASSGRQMNTEAFF. In DNA form, the CDR3 reads TGTGCCAGTAGTGGGCGACAGATGAACACTGAAGCTTTCTTT.

CDR3 residues: CSVEGGGTDTQYF. In DNA form, the CDR3 reads TGCAGCGTTGAAGGGGGGGGCACAGATACGCAGTATTTT. V and J are TRBV29-1 and TRBJ2-3, with D perhaps TRBD2 (6 bases). This CDR3 contains 13 residues. The germline V gene has CDR1 SQVTM and CDR2 ANQGSEA. V was clipped by 1 base and J by 1 base, with 6 bases between them.

CDR3: CASSLLDQGVGQYF. The CDR3 region has the DNA TGTGCCAGCAGCTTATTGGACCAGGGAGTTGGGCAGTACTTC. The chain has TRBV7-8 and TRBJ2-7; either TRBD1 or TRBD2 may supply D (5 bases each). Per germline, CDR1 SGHVS and CDR2 FQNEAQ. Trimming left V 2 bases short and J 9 bases short, with 17 bases between. This CDR3 is 14 amino acids long.

The chain carries TRBV3-1 and TRBJ2-1, with 10 bases aligning to TRBD2. J gave up 9 bases and V 3 bases, and 5 bases lay outside the gene matches. The CDR3 has 14 amino acids. Germline CDR1 is LGHDT and CDR2 is YNNKEL (reference sequence). The CDR3 reads CASSQLAGVREQFF. The CDR3 coding sequence is TGTGCCAGCAGCCAGCTAGCGGGGGTGCGTGAGCAGTTCTTC.

The rearrangement links TRBV29-1 to TRBJ2-7, with D possibly being TRBD1 (6 bases). The length of the CDR3 is 12 residues. Germline CDR1 SQVTM, CDR2 ANQGSEA. V dropped 5 bases and J dropped 5 bases, with 13 bases sitting between them. This chain's CDR3 is CSVNRDRDEQYF. DNA for the CDR3: TGCAGCGTTAACAGGGATCGCGACGAGCAGTACTTC.

The chain uses TRBV29-1 and TRBJ2-5, with TRBD2 matching over 13 bases. CDR1 SQVTM and CDR2 ANQGSEA come from the germline V gene. V gave up 0 bases and J gave up 3 bases; unmatched junction bases: 4. The CDR3 runs 16 residues. The CDR3 is CSVEEVGLAGEETQYF. DNA of the CDR3: TGCAGCGTTGAAGAAGTAGGACTAGCGGGAGAAGAGACCCAGTACTTC. Using reference TRBV29-1 and TRBJ2-5 for the parts outside the CDR3, the full variable domain is SAVISQKPSRDICQRGTSLTIQCQVDSQVTMMFWYRQQPGQSLTLIATANQGSEATYESGFVIDKFPISRPNLTFSTLTVSNMSPEDSSIYLCSVEEVGLAGEETQYFGPGTRLLVL.

V and J are TRBV28 and TRBJ2-5; D ambiguous. The germline V gene encodes CDR1 MDHEN and CDR2 SYDVKM. V gave up 6 bases and J gave up 1 base, with 12 bases separating them. The CDR3 runs 14 residues. CDR3 DNA: TGTGCCAGCAGCCGATCCGAGATCCAAGAGACCCAGTACTTC. It codes for CASSRSEIQETQYF. Supplemented by reference TRBV28 and TRBJ2-5, the full variable domain reads DVKVTQSSRYLVKRTGEKVFLECVQDMDHENMFWYRQDPGLGLRLIYFSYDVKMKEKGDIPEGYSVSREKKERFSLILESASTNQTSMYLCASSRSEIQETQYFGPGTRLLVL.

This chain links TRBV11-2 with TRBJ2-5; tentatively, D is TRBD1 or TRBD2 (5 bases each). Germline lookup yields CDR1 SGHAT and CDR2 FQNNGV. The CDR3 is 14 amino acids. V was clipped by 5 bases and J by 7 bases, with 17 bases between them. The CDR3 here is CASSPIRAEGTQYF. In DNA form, the CDR3 reads TGTGCCAGCAGCCCAATCAGGGCCGAGGGGACCCAGTACTTC.

This clonotype was found once. The chain is built from TRBV30 and TRBJ1-6; D not certain. The CDR3 loop spans 14 amino acids. Trimming cost V 1 base and J 5 bases, with 9 bases left between them. CDR1 GTSNPN and CDR2 SVGIG come from the germline V gene (reference sequence). CDR3 nucleotide sequence: TGTGCCTGGAGTGGCGGCAGCCATAATTCACCCCTCCACTTT. It translates to CAWSGGSHNSPLHF.

V usage is TRBV20-1 and J usage is TRBJ1-2; 10 nucleotides line up with TRBD1. The CDR3 totals 14 residues. Germline CDR1 is DFQATT and CDR2 is SNEGSKA (reference sequence). CDR3 region: CRTEGGQGFDGYTF. CDR3 nucleotide sequence: TGCAGAACCGAGGGGGGACAGGGGTTTGATGGCTACACCTTC.

The rearrangement links TRBV18 to TRBJ1-1; the D gene is possibly TRBD1 (5 bases). The V and J ends lost 3 bases and 0 bases respectively, with 11 bases between them. The CDR3 totals 15 residues. Looked up from germline, CDR1 is KGHSH and CDR2 is LQKENI. The CDR3 region is CASSPGRNMNTEAFF. In nucleotides, the CDR3 is TGTGCCAGCTCACCGGGACGGAACATGAACACTGAAGCTTTCTTT.

This sequence joins TRBV7-9 and TRBJ1-4, with D possibly matching TRBD1 (6 bases). Germline CDR1 and CDR2: SEHNR and FQNEAQ (reference sequence). The V end was cut by 5 bases, the J end by 3 bases, with 13 bases between. The CDR3 length is 15 residues. The chain's CDR3 is CASSGGGASNEKLFF. The CDR3 nucleotides are TGTGCCAGCAGCGGAGGGGGGGCGTCTAATGAAAAACTGTTTTTT.

The J gene is TRBJ1-1, the V gene TRBV7-9, with TRBD1 identical over 7 bases. Germline CDR1 reads SEHNR; CDR2 reads FQNEAQ (reference sequence). The CDR3 is 16 residues long. With V trimmed by 6 bases and J by 6 bases, 16 bases remained unmatched. CDR3 coding DNA: TGTGCCAGCAGGCGGAAGCCGGGACAGTCTAGGGCTGAAGCTTTCTTT. Its translation: CASRRKPGQSRAEAFF.

The J gene is TRBJ1-5, the V gene TRBV15; TRBD1 is a possible D gene (5 bases). CDR1 is LNHNV and CDR2 is YYDKDF in the germline V gene (reference sequence). The CDR3 sequence is 19 residues long. V lost 4 bases, J lost 3 bases, and 25 bases lay in between. CDR3 sequence reads: CATSMGVEYRGQLNQPQHF. DNA of the CDR3: TGTGCCACCAGCATGGGTGTCGAGTATCGAGGACAACTCAATCAGCCCCAGCATTTT.

This chain connects TRBV3-1 to TRBJ1-6, with 8 bases that match TRBD1. The ends lost 6 bases at V and 7 bases at J; junction bases unmatched: 8. The CDR3 spans 15 residues. CDR1 and CDR2 (germline): LGHDT, YNNKEL (reference sequence). The CDR3 region is CASRHGQGENSPLHF. Here the CDR3 DNA reads TGTGCCAGCAGACATGGACAGGGTGAAAATTCACCCCTCCACTTT.

The chain employs TRBV6-6 and TRBJ1-6; the D is unclear. Looked up from germline, CDR1 is MNHNY and CDR2 is SVGAGI (reference sequence). The CDR3 has 12 residues. The germline V and J ends were trimmed by 6 bases and 9 bases, with 9 bases remaining between them. CDR3 protein: CASSFAGSPLHF. CDR3 in DNA: TGTGCCAGCAGCTTCGCGGGTTCACCCCTCCACTTT.

The rearrangement uses TRBV7-9 and TRBJ2-3; D is undetermined. Trimming shortened V by 0 bases and J by 2 bases, and 9 bases separated the two germline ends. Germline-derived CDR1 and CDR2 are SEHNR and FQNEAQ (reference sequence). The CDR3 has 15 amino acids. The CDR3 sequence is CASSLAGPLTDTQYF. As DNA, the CDR3 is TGTGCCAGCAGCTTAGCGGGTCCTCTCACAGATACGCAGTATTTT.

This clonotype was seen a single time. This chain links TRBV5-1 with TRBJ2-7; maybe TRBD2 (6 bases). The V end lost 0 bases, the J end lost 3 bases, and 22 bases lay between the germline ends. The CDR3 loop spans 18 amino acids. Germline CDR1 is SGHRS and CDR2 is YFSETQ. The CDR3 sequence: CASSLEAGRRANFYEQYF. CDR3 nucleotides: TGCGCCAGCAGCTTGGAGGCTGGGCGGAGGGCGAACTTCTACGAGCAGTACTTC.

This chain connects TRBV20-1 to TRBJ2-2; TRBD2 matches at 10 bases. The trim removed 5 bases at V and 6 bases at J, leaving 6 bases unmatched. In germline, CDR1 is DFQATT, CDR2 SNEGSKA (reference sequence). This CDR3 comprises 14 residues. CDR3 in DNA: TGCAGTGCTGGACGACTAGCGGGCGCCGGGGAGCTGTTTTTT. Its translation: CSAGRLAGAGELFF.

The V call is TRBV18, the J call TRBJ1-6; the D is unclear. The CDR3 loop spans 13 amino acids. V was trimmed by 5 bases and J by 7 bases, leaving 9 bases between them. The germline gives CDR1 KGHSH, CDR2 LQKENI. The CDR3 sequence is CASSSDGNSPLHF. Written as DNA, the CDR3 is TGTGCCAGCTCATCAGACGGGAATTCACCCCTCCACTTT.